This TCR beta chain originates from a study of blood T cell repertoires in COVID-19. At the level of the study: Sources were T cells, B-cell-depleted T cells, or PBMCs; the material itself was cDNA or gDNA.

Authors' data handling: Cell counts per sample came from amplifying reference gene primers. Produced via immunoSEQ multiplex PCR; TCRdb's table is partial and in-frame only. The DNA gave D and trimming, while V, J and clone size come from that table. The profile shows 100,000 to 150,000 clones, more than 70% of them singletons. The CDR3 has 15 residues. Germline V gene sequence: CDR1 SGDLS, CDR2 YYNGEE. Between the trimmed V and J ends, which lost 3 bases and 0 bases, there was a span of 10 bases. The sample was peripheral blood. The receptor comes from a man in his 60s with acute or convalescent COVID-19. V usage is TRBV9 and J usage is TRBJ2-1, with no clear D. The CDR3 spells CASSARYSSYNEQFF. The DNA for the CDR3 is TGTGCCAGCAGCGCCCGGTACAGCTCCTACAATGAGCAGTTCTTC.